One and the same sample provided the 26 T cell receptor beta chains below, sequenced in a study of cytomegalovirus exposure and HLA in healthy donors (dated by TCRdb to 2015 to 2018). The library relied on the immunoSEQ multiplex PCR assay. A mixture of 60 forward primers for TCR Vbeta segments and 13 reverse primers for TCR Jbeta segments was used in the multiplex PCR. Sourced from immuneACCESS, this table was stored by TCRdb with only in-frame sequences that have V and J called. A share of the clones is absent; for the studies checked, an unresolved V gene accounts for under half, and the remainder has no known explanation. This sample has tens of thousands of clones in its table, and roughly 72% of those were observed once. The leading ten clones occupy about 20% of the sample. Sequencing was done on a sample of PBMCs. These receptors came from a woman aged 25 to 39 in good health and CMV-seropositive.

The genes are TRBV29-1 and TRBJ1-1; D remains unclear. V lost 2 bases and J 3 bases, leaving 10 bases between the germline ends. The CDR3 loop spans 13 amino acids. The germline CDR1 and CDR2 sequences are SQVTM and ANQGSEA. CDR3 bases: TGCAGCGTTGAAATGAACAGTTACACTGAAGCTTTCTTT. Its protein product is CSVEMNSYTEAFF.

In its sample, this clone was seen a few times. The chain carries TRBV21-1 and TRBJ2-7; no check of the table's D call, TRBD1, against the DNA was made. TRBV21-1 is recorded as a pseudogene. CDR3 size: 13 residues. The CDR3 nucleotides read TGTGCCAGCACCACTCGGCATAGGGGCGAGCAGTACTTC. Protein sequence: CASTTRHRGEQYF.

The chain joins TRBV10-2 to TRBJ2-1, with 8 bases fitting TRBD1. The germline CDR1 and CDR2 sequences are WSHSY and SAAADI. The CDR3 is 16 residues long. Trimming at V came to 7 bases and at J to 8 bases, leaving 16 bases not matched to a gene. The CDR3 spells CASKATGQGLGYEQFF. The CDR3, as DNA: TGCGCCAGCAAGGCTACAGGACAGGGTCTTGGTTATGAGCAGTTCTTC.

V is TRBV6-4 and J is TRBJ2-3; D might be TRBD1 (6 bases). The CDR3 is 14 residues long. CDR1 and CDR2 (germline): MRHNA, SNTAGT. V lost 6 bases and J lost 1, with 11 bases in between. In nucleotides, the CDR3 is TGTGCCAGCAGGCAGACAGGAGGCACAGATACGCAGTATTTT. It codes for CASRQTGGTDTQYF.

The chain has TRBV28 and TRBJ1-1; no reliable D call. Trimming took off 1 base at V and 4 bases at J, with 13 bases between the two ends. The germline CDR1 and CDR2 sequences are MDHEN and SYDVKM. This CDR3 spans 15 amino acids. The CDR3 nucleotides read TGTGCCAGCAGTTTATTTGAGGGATTCGCCACTGAAGCTTTCTTT. Encoded protein: CASSLFEGFATEAFF.

This chain links TRBV4-3 with TRBJ2-7, with 7 bases identical to TRBD2. With V trimmed by 0 bases and J by 2 bases, 7 bases remained unmatched. Germline assignment: CDR1 LGHNA and CDR2 YSLEER. CDR3 length: 16 residues. The CDR3 spells CASSQDRTSATYEQYF. In nucleotides, the CDR3 is TGCGCCAGCAGCCAAGATCGAACTAGCGCTACCTACGAGCAGTACTTC.

The chain joins TRBV5-1 to TRBJ2-7; tentatively, D is TRBD1 (6 bases). V lost 5 bases to trimming and J lost 7 bases, with 13 bases between them. This CDR3 comprises 12 residues. The germline V gene encodes CDR1 SGHRS and CDR2 YFSETQ. The CDR3 DNA reads as TGCGCCAGCAGTCCCGACGGACAGGAGCAGTACTTC. Encoded protein: CASSPDGQEQYF.

This clone has just a few counts. The genes are TRBV21-1 and TRBJ2-7; the tabulated D call, TRBD2, remains unverified against the DNA. TRBV21-1 has pseudogene status. The CDR3 totals 16 residues. CDR3 DNA sequence: TGTGCCAGCAGCAAAGCTGTGGAGGGCCATTGCTACGAGCAGTACTTC. Amino acid sequence: CASSKAVEGHCYEQYF.

The chain has TRBV7-8 and TRBJ2-7, with 10 bases matching TRBD1. The ends lost 5 bases at V and 7 bases at J; junction bases unmatched: 8. The CDR3 covers 14 residues. Per germline, CDR1 SGHVS and CDR2 FQNEAQ. CDR3 sequence reads: CASSHSTGGWEQYF. The CDR3 nucleotides are TGTGCCAGCAGCCACTCGACAGGGGGCTGGGAGCAGTACTTC.

Remarks on this clone: Germline and junction disagree at one end, which may indicate a read error. The chain recombines TRBV7-9 with TRBJ1-2; maybe TRBD1 (5 bases). Germline V gene sequence: CDR1 SEHNR, CDR2 FQNEAQ (reference sequence). This CDR3 region has 11 residues. The CDR3 loop is CASSKMDTPDF. CDR3 DNA sequence: TGTGCCAGCAGCAAAATGGACACCCCAGACTTC.

This clone came up a few times. V gene TRBV5-1 combines with J gene TRBJ2-5, with 7 bases lining up with TRBD2. The CDR3 covers 15 residues. Trimming removed 0 bases from V and 1 base from J; junction bases left unmatched: 3. The germline gives CDR1 SGHRS, CDR2 YFSETQ. CDR3 sequence: CASSLGGGSQETQYF. In nucleotides, the CDR3 is TGCGCCAGCAGCTTGGGCGGGGGATCCCAAGAGACCCAGTACTTC.

The chain employs TRBV5-4 and TRBJ2-1; 12 nucleotides agree with TRBD2. The CDR3 is 17 amino acids. In germline, CDR1 is SGHNT, CDR2 YYREEE (reference sequence). Trimming took 0 bases from V and 6 from J; bases not matched to a gene: 7. In DNA, the CDR3 is TGTGCCAGCAGCTTGGCCCGGCTAGCGGGAGGGTTCAATGAGCAGTTCTTC. Translated: CASSLARLAGGFNEQFF.

The rearrangement joins TRBV11-2 to TRBJ2-7; the match to TRBD2 covers 7 bases. The junction had 5 bases not matched to a gene; V was cut back by 0 bases and J by 3 bases. CDR1 is SGHAT, CDR2 FQNNGV, per germline. The CDR3 length is 15 residues. The CDR3 region is CASSLEGSGLYEQYF. In DNA form, the CDR3 reads TGTGCCAGCAGCTTAGAAGGTAGCGGGCTCTACGAGCAGTACTTC.

In its sample, this clone was seen once. The DNA for the CDR3 is TGTGCCAGCAGTTCTCAACGGCCTAGGACCGGGGAGCTGTTTTTT. Amino acids: CASSSQRPRTGELFF. The chain joins TRBV25-1 to TRBJ2-2; D not certain. Per the germline V gene, CDR1 is MGHDK and CDR2 is SYGVNS. Deletions cut 5 bases from V and 5 bases from J, with 15 bases between. The CDR3 sequence is 15 residues long.

In this sample, this clone turned up a few times. The chain recombines TRBV6-6 with TRBJ1-5; 7 bases map to TRBD1. The CDR3 is made up of 13 amino acids. With 7 bases clipped from V and 5 bases from J, the junction kept 5 bases outside the gene matches. Germline assignment: CDR1 MNHNY and CDR2 SVGAGI (reference sequence). The CDR3 DNA sequence: TGTGCCAGCACAGACAGGGTGCATCAGCCCCAGCATTTT. Translated: CASTDRVHQPQHF.

The chain joins TRBV7-8 to TRBJ2-1; perhaps TRBD2 as D (5 bases). Germline V gene sequence: CDR1 SGHVS, CDR2 FQNEAQ. This CDR3 contains 15 residues. V was shortened by 1 base and J by 8 bases, with 15 bases between the two germline ends. CDR3 region: CASSLGTSASYEQFF. The CDR3 DNA sequence: TGTGCCAGCAGCTTAGGAACTAGTGCTTCATATGAGCAGTTCTTC.

As DNA, the CDR3 is TGCGCCAGCAGTGCCGGACTAGCGAAATACAATGAGCAGTTCTTC. This encodes CASSAGLAKYNEQFF. The chain joins TRBV10-1 to TRBJ2-1; 9 bases align to TRBD2. CDR3 length: 15 residues. The junction had 5 bases not matched to a gene; V was cut back by 4 bases and J by 4 bases. Germline V lookup: CDR1 WNHNN, CDR2 SYGVQD (reference sequence).

The gene calls are TRBV5-1 and TRBJ2-5; 7 nucleotides agree with TRBD2. The V gene's germline CDR1 is SGHRS and CDR2 YFSETQ. The ends lost 4 bases at V and 4 bases at J; junction bases unmatched: 13. The CDR3 is made up of 16 amino acids. As DNA, the CDR3 is TGCGCCAGCAGCCCCCTAACGGGGGGATCGGGAGAGACCCAGTACTTC. Its protein is CASSPLTGGSGETQYF.

The rearrangement uses TRBV10-3 and TRBJ1-1, with 12 bases identical to TRBD1. Germline-derived CDR1 and CDR2 are ENHRY and SYGVKD. Trimming took 5 bases from V and 5 from J; bases not matched to a gene: 9. There are 16 residues in the CDR3. CDR3 residues: CAISKGQGAVETEAFF. For the CDR3, the DNA is TGTGCCATCAGTAAGGGACAGGGGGCAGTGGAAACTGAAGCTTTCTTT.

This clone appeared a few times. The chain uses TRBV18 and TRBJ1-1; D possibly corresponds to TRBD1 (5 bases). V lost 6 bases to trimming and J lost 0 bases, with 17 bases between them. The germline gives CDR1 KGHSH, CDR2 LQKENI. The CDR3 contains 16 residues. The CDR3 sequence: CASSHSKQALNTEAFF. The CDR3, as DNA: TGTGCCAGCTCCCATAGCAAACAGGCCCTGAACACTGAAGCTTTCTTT. The complete variable domain, with remaining parts taken from reference TRBV18 and TRBJ1-1, reads NAGVMQNPRHLVRRRGQEARLRCSPMKGHSHVYWYRQLPEEGLKFMVYLQKENIIDESGMPKERFSAEFPKEGPSILRIQQVVRGDSAAYFCASSHSKQALNTEAFFGQGTRLTVV.

The V and J genes are TRBV25-1 and TRBJ2-1; maybe TRBD1 (8 bases). The germline V gene encodes CDR1 MGHDK and CDR2 SYGVNS. The CDR3 consists of 14 residues. V shed 5 bases and J shed 7 bases, with 15 bases lying between them. DNA of the CDR3: TGTGCCAGCAGTCCTGAACAGGGGGGGAATGAGCAGTTCTTC. This encodes CASSPEQGGNEQFF.

This sequence joins TRBV19 and TRBJ1-4; 7 positions agree with TRBD1. The V gene end was trimmed by 5 bases and the J gene end by 0 bases; junction bases not matched to a gene: 6. CDR1 is LNHDA and CDR2 is SQIVND in the germline V gene (reference sequence). The CDR3 sequence is 16 residues long. As DNA, the CDR3 is TGTGCCAGTAGTGACAGGGATTTTGCAACTAATGAAAAACTGTTTTTT. It translates to CASSDRDFATNEKLFF. Full variable domain (rest looked up from reference TRBV19 and TRBJ1-4): DGGITQSPKYLFRKEGQNVTLSCEQNLNHDAMYWYRQDPGQGLRLIYYSQIVNDFQKGDIAEGYSVSREKKESFPLTVTSAQKNPTAFYLCASSDRDFATNEKLFFGSGTQLSVL.

This clone was found once. The chain is built from TRBV7-9 and TRBJ1-5; perhaps TRBD1 as D (6 bases). The CDR3 totals 16 residues. From germline, CDR1 is SEHNR and CDR2 FQNEAQ (reference sequence). Trimming removed 2 bases from V and 2 bases from J, with 13 bases in between. In DNA form, the CDR3 reads TGTGCCAGCAGCTTATATGTTGGACAGCGCAATCAGCCCCAGCATTTT. This encodes CASSLYVGQRNQPQHF. Using reference TRBV7-9 and TRBJ1-5 for the parts outside the CDR3, the full variable domain is DTGVSQNPRHKITKRGQNVTFRCDPISEHNRLYWYRQTLGQGPEFLTYFQNEAQLEKSRLLSDRFSAERPKGSFSTLEIQRTEQGDSAMYLCASSLYVGQRNQPQHFGDGTRLSIL.

V and J are TRBV29-1 and TRBJ2-1; 11 bases match TRBD2. The CDR3 spans 16 residues. The germline CDR1 and CDR2 sequences are SQVTM and ANQGSEA. The junction had 12 bases not matched to a gene; V was cut back by 6 bases and J by 5 bases. CDR3 loop: CSVPEWGLAANNEQFF. The CDR3 nucleotides are TGCAGCGTCCCGGAGTGGGGACTAGCGGCAAACAATGAGCAGTTCTTC.

The chain joins TRBV5-1 to TRBJ1-1, with TRBD1 as a possible D gene (6 bases). Germline CDR1 SGHRS, CDR2 YFSETQ. Trimming removed 0 bases at V and 5 bases at J, with 14 bases between. The CDR3 loop spans 15 amino acids. The CDR3 protein is CASSLVGGSGTEAFF. CDR3 DNA: TGCGCCAGCAGCTTGGTTGGGGGCTCGGGGACTGAAGCTTTCTTT.

This chain uses TRBV29-1 with TRBJ2-1, with a tentative D call TRBD2 (7 bases). The CDR3 totals 15 residues. Germline V gene data show CDR1 as SQVTM and CDR2 as ANQGSEA. The V end was cut by 1 base, the J end by 4 bases, with 14 bases between. The CDR3 here is CSVEARGGSYNEQFF. The CDR3 nucleotides are TGCAGCGTTGAAGCCCGCGGGGGCAGTTACAATGAGCAGTTCTTC.